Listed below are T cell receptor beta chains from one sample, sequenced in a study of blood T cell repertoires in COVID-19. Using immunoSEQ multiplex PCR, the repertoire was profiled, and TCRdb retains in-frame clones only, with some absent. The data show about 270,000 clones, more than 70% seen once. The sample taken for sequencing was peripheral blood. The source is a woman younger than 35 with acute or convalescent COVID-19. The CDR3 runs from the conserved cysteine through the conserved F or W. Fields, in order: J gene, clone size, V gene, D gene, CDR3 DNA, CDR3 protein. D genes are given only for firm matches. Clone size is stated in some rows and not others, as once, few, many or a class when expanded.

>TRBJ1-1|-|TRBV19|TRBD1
TGTGCCAGTAGCTTAGGGACAGTGAACACTGAAGCTTTCTTT
CASSLGTVNTEAFF
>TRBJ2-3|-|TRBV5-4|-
TGTGCCAGCAGCCCGTCTAGCACAGATACGCAGTATTTT
CASSPSSTDTQYF
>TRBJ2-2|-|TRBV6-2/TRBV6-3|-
TGTGCCAGCAGTTACTCCATCCCGGGGTTGGGCGGGGAGCTGTTTTTT
CASSYSIPGLGGELFF
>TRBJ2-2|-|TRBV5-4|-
TGTGCCAGCAGCTTAACGCGGATTGGTACCGGGGAGCTGTTTTTT
CASSLTRIGTGELFF
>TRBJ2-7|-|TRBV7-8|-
TGTGCCAGCGGGGGGGGAACAGGGCACGAGCAGTACTTC
CASGGGTGHEQYF
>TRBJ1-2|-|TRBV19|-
TGTGCCAGTAGTATATGGGACACTGGAAACTATGGCTACACCTTC
CASSIWDTGNYGYTF
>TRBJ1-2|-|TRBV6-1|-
TGTGCCAGCAGTGACCCAGGGAAGTATGGCTACACCTTC
CASSDPGKYGYTF
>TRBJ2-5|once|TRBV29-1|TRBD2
TGCAGCGTTTGGGGGCGGGGACTAGCGGGAGTTGAGACCCAGTACTTC
CSVWGRGLAGVETQYF
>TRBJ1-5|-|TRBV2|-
TGTGCCAGCAGTGAAGACCTGGGCGGCAATCAGCCCCAGCATTTT
CASSEDLGGNQPQHF
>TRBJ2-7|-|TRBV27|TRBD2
TGTGCCAGCAGAGAGGGACTAGCGGGAGGAGCGCAGTACTTC
CASREGLAGGAQYF
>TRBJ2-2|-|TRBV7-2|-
TGTGCCAGCAGCACCCAGTTGGCGGGCACCGGGGAGCTGTTTTTT
CASSTQLAGTGELFF
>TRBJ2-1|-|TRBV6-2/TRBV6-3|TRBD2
TGTGCCAGCAGTTACCCCTCTCTAGCGGATATCTCCTACAATGAGCAGTTCTTC
CASSYPSLADISYNEQFF
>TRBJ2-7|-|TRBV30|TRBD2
TGTGCCTGGAGTGGGGCTAGCGGGAGGAGGCAGTACTTC
CAWSGASGRRQYF
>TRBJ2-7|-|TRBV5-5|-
TGTGCCAGCAGCTTGGGTTCGTCCGTAGCCTACGAGCAGTACTTC
CASSLGSSVAYEQYF
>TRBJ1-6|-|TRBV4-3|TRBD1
TGCGCCAGCAGCCCCCGGACAGGGTCGGGTTCACCCCTCCACTTT
CASSPRTGSGSPLHF
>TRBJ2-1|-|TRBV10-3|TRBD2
TGTGCCATCAGTGAGTCGGGGACTAGCGGGTCCAATGAGCAGTTCTTC
CAISESGTSGSNEQFF
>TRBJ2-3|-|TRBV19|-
TGTGCCAGTAGTATCTCGGAGTTCTCAGATACGCAGTATTTT
CASSISEFSDTQYF
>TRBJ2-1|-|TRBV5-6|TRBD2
TGTGCCAGCAGCTTGTGGCTAGCGGGAGGGTACAATGAGCAGTTCTTC
CASSLWLAGGYNEQFF
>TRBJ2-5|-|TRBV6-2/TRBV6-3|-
TGTGCCAGCACCCCTAGCCTGGAGACCCAGTACTTC
CASTPSLETQYF
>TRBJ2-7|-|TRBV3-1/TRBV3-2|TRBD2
TGTGCCAGCAGCCAAGGGAATAGCGGGGCATGGTACTTC
CASSQGNSGAWYF
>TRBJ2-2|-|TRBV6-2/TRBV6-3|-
TGTGCCAGCAGCCGGTCGGGCACCGGGGAGCTGTTTTTT
CASSRSGTGELFF
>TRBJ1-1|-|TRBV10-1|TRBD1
TGCGCCAGCCCCCAACACACCCCGGGACAGGGCCGCACTGAAGCTTTCTTT
CASPQHTPGQGRTEAFF
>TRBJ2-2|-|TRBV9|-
TGTGCCAGCAGCGTGGGAGCGGGCGCGAACACCGGGGAGCTGTTTTTT
CASSVGAGANTGELFF
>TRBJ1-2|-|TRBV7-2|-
TGTGCCAGCAGCTTAGATTTTCGGGCAGGGCACCTCTATGGCTACACCTTC
CASSLDFRAGHLYGYTF
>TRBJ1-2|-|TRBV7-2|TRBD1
TGTGCCAGCAGCTCACAAGGGTCAGTCCGGGACAGGGGGAATGGCTACACCTTC
CASSSQGSVRDRGNGYTF
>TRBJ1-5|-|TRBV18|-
TGTGCCAGCTCACCACAAACGGGTAATCAGCCCCAGCATTTT
CASSPQTGNQPQHF
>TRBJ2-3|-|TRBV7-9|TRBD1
TGTGCCAGCAGCTTAGGGGACAGGGATTCAGGGTGGACAGATACGCAGTATTTT
CASSLGDRDSGWTDTQYF
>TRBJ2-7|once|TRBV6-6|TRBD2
TGTGCCAGCAGTTCGGGACTAGCGGGCGGGGGACGGTACTTC
CASSSGLAGGGRYF
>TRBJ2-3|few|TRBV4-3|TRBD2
TGCGCCAGCAGCCAGGGACTAGCGGGAGACGGCACAGATACGCAGTATTTT
CASSQGLAGDGTDTQYF
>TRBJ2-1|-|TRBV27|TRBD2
TGTGCCAGCAGTCCCCTCAGCGGGAGGGCCTGGGATGAGCAGTTCTTC
CASSPLSGRAWDEQFF
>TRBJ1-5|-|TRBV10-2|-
TGCGCCAGCGGCCGGGGTAATCAGCCCCAGCATTTT
CASGRGNQPQHF
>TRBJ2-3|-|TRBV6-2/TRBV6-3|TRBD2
TGTGCCAGCAGTTCCGGGACTAGCGGATATAGCACAGATACGCAGTATTTT
CASSSGTSGYSTDTQYF
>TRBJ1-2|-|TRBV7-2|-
TGTGCCAGCAGCTTAGCAGGACAGAACTATGGCTACACCTTC
CASSLAGQNYGYTF
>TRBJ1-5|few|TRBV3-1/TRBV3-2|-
TGTGCCAGCAGCCAAGAGTATCCGGGTTATAGCAATCAGCCCCAGCATTTT
CASSQEYPGYSNQPQHF
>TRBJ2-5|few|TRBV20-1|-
TGCAGCGCTGGGAGGCAAGAGACCCAGTACTTC
CSAGRQETQYF
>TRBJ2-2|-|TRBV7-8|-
TGTGCCAGCAGCTTTCAGACACCCACCGGGGAGCTGTTTTTT
CASSFQTPTGELFF